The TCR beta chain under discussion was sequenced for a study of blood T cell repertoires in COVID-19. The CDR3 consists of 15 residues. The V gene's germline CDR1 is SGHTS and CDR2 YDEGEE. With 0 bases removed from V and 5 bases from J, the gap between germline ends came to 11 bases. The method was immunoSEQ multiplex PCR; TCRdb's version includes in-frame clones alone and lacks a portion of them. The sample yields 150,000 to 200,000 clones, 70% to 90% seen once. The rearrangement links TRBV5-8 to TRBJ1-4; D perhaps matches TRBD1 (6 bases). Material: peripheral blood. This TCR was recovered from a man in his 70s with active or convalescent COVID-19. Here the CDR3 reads CASSLGQAENEKLFF. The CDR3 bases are TGTGCCAGCAGCTTGGGACAGGCTGAGAATGAAAAACTGTTTTTT. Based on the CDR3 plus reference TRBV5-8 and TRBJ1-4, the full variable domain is EAGVTQSPTHLIKTRGQQATLRCSPISGHTSVYWYQQALGLGLQFLLWYDEGEERNRGNFPPRFSGRQFPNYSSELNVNALELEDSALYLCASSLGQAENEKLFFGSGTQLSVL.